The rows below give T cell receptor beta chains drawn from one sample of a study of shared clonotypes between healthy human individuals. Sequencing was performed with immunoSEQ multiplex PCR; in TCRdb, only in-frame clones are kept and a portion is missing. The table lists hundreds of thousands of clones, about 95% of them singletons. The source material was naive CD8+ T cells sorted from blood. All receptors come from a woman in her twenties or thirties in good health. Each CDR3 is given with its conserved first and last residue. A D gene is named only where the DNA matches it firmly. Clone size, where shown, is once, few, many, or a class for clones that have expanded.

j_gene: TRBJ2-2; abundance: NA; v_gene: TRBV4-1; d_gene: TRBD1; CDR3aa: CASSLADRGVVGELFF; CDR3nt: TGCGCCAGCAGCCTCGCGGACAGGGGGGTAGTCGGGGAGCTGTTTTTT
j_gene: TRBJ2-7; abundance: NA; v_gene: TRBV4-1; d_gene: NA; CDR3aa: CASSQDAGTSSYEQYF; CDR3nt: TGCGCCAGCAGCCAAGACGCGGGAACTAGCTCCTACGAGCAGTACTTC
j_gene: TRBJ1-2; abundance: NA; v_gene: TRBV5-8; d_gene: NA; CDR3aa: CASSLADSPILNYGYTF; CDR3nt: TGTGCCAGCAGCTTAGCGGACAGCCCCATTCTTAACTATGGCTACACCTTC
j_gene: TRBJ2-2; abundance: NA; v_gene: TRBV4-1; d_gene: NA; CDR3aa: CASSQVRWSRNTGELFF; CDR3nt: TGCGCCAGCAGCCAAGTGAGGTGGTCCAGAAACACCGGGGAGCTGTTTTTT
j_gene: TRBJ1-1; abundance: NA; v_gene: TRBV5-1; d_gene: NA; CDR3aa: CASSLGVGGANTEAFF; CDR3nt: TGCGCCAGCAGCTTGGGTGTCGGGGGTGCGAACACTGAAGCTTTCTTT
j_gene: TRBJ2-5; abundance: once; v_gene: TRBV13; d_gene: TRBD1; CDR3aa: CASSNRDRANLRETQYF; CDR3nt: TGTGCCAGCAGCAACCGGGACAGGGCAAACCTCAGGGAGACCCAGTACTTC
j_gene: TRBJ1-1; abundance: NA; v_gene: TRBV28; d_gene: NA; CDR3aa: CASSLLRVNTEAFF; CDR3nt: TGTGCCAGCAGTTTATTGAGGGTGAACACTGAAGCTTTCTTT
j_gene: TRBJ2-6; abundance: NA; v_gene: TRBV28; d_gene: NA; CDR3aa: CASSFLSGANVLTF; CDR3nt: TGTGCCAGCAGTTTCCTATCTGGGGCCAACGTCCTGACTTTC
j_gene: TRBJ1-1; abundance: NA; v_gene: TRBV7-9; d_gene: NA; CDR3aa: CASSLGSGVEAFF; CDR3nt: TGTGCCAGCAGCTTAGGGTCAGGGGTTGAAGCTTTCTTT
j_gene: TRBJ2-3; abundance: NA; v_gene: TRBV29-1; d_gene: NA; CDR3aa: CSVEGGKQFVADTQYF; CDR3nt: TGCAGCGTTGAGGGGGGAAAACAGTTTGTGGCAGATACGCAGTATTTT
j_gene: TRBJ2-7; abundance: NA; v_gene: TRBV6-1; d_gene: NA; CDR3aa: CASSEIPRATYEQYF; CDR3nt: TGTGCCAGCAGTGAAATTCCCCGGGCGACCTACGAGCAGTACTTC
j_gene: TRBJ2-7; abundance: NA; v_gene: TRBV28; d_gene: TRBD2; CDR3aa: CATRDYTYEQYF; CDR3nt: TGTGCCACCCGGGACTATACCTATGAGCAGTACTTC
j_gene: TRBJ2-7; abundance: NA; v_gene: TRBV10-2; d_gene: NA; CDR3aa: CASTGSAIYEQYF; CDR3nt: TGCGCCAGTACCGGTTCGGCAATCTACGAGCAGTACTTC
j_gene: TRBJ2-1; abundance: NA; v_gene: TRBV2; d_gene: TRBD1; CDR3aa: CASSVWQGVRNEQFF; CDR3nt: TGTGCCAGCAGTGTGTGGCAGGGGGTTAGGAATGAGCAGTTCTTC
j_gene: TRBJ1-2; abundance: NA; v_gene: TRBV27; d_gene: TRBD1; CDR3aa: CASRAGQGADYGYTF; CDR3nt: TGTGCCAGCAGGGCGGGACAGGGGGCGGATTATGGCTACACCTTC
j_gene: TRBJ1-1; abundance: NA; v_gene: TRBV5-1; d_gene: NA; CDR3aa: CASSLGQMNTEAFF; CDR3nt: TGCGCCAGCAGCTTGGGACAGATGAACACTGAAGCTTTCTTT
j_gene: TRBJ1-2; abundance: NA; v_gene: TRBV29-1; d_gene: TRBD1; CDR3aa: CSVEQGAPTNYGYTF; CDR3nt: TGCAGCGTTGAACAGGGGGCACCCACTAACTATGGCTACACCTTC
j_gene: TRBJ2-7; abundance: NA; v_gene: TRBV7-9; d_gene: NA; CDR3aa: CASSLDSITYEQYF; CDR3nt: TGTGCCAGCAGCTTGGACAGTATCACCTACGAGCAGTACTTC
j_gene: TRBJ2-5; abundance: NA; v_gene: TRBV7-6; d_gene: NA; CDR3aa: CASSLELGIQETQYF; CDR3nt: TGTGCCAGCAGCTTAGAGTTGGGGATCCAAGAGACCCAGTACTTC
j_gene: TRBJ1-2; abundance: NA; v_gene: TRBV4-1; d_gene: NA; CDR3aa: CASSQGGENYGYTF; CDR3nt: TGCGCCAGCAGCCAAGGGGGGGAAAACTATGGCTACACCTTC
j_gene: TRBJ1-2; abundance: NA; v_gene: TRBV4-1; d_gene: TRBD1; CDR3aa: CASSQDPGGENYGYTF; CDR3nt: TGCGCCAGCAGCCAAGATCCAGGGGGCGAAAACTATGGCTACACCTTC
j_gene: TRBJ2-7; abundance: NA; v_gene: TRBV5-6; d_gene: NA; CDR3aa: CASSFFGVDEQYF; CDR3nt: TGTGCCAGCAGCTTTTTTGGGGTCGACGAGCAGTACTTC
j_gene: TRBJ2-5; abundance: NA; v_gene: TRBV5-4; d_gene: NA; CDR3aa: CASSLEQQETQYF; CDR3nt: TGTGCCAGCAGCTTGGAACAGCAAGAGACCCAGTACTTC
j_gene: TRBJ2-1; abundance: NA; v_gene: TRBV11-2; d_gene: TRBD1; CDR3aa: CASSPPGTGGSYNEQFF; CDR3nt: TGTGCCAGCAGCCCCCCCGGCACAGGGGGCTCCTACAATGAGCAGTTCTTC
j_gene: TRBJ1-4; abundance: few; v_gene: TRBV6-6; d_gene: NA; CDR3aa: CASSYSKLVEKLFF; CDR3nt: TGTGCCAGCAGTTACTCGAAGCTAGTGGAAAAACTGTTTTTT
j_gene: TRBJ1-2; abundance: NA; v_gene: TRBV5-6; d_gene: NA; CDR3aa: CASSLMGAVSNYGYTF; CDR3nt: TGTGCCAGCAGCTTGATGGGGGCAGTGTCTAACTATGGCTACACCTTC
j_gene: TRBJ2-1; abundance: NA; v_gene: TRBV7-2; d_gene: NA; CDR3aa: CASSLGYGGEQFF; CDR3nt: TGTGCCAGCAGCTTAGGTTACGGCGGTGAGCAGTTCTTC
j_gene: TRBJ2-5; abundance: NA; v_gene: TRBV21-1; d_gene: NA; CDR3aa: CARRDYQETQYF; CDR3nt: TGTGCCCGCCGGGACTATCAAGAGACCCAGTACTTC